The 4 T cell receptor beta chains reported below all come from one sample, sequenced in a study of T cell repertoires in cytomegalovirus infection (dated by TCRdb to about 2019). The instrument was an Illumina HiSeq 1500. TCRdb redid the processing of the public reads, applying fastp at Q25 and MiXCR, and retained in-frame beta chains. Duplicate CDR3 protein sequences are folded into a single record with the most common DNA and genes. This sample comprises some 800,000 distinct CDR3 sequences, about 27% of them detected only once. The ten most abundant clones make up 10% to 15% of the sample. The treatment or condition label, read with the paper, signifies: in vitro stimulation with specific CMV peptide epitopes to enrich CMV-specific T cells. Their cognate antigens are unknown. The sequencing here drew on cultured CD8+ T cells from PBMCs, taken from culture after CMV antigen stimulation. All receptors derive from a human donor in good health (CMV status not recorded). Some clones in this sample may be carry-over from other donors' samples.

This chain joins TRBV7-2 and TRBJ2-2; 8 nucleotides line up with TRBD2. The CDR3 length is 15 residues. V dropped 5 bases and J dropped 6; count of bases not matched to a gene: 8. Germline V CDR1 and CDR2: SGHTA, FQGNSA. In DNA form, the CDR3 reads TGTGCCAGCAGCCTTGCGGGGGGTGGGGCCGGGGAGCTGTTTTTT. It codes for CASSLAGGGAGELFF.

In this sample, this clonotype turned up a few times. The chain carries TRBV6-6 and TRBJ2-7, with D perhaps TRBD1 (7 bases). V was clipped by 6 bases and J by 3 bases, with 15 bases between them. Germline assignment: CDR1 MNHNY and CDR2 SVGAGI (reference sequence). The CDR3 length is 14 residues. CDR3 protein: CASSSGGTLYEQYF. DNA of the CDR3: TGTGCCAGCAGCTCAGGGGGGACCCTCTACGAGCAGTACTTC.

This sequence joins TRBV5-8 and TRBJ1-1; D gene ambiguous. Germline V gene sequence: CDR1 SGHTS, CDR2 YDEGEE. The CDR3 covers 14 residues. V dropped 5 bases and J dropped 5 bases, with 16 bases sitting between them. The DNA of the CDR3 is TGTGCCAGCAGACCCTGGGAGGTGGGGACTGAAGCTTTCTTT. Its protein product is CASRPWEVGTEAFF. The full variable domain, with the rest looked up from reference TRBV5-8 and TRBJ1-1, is EAGVTQSPTHLIKTRGQQATLRCSPISGHTSVYWYQQALGLGLQFLLWYDEGEERNRGNFPPRFSGRQFPNYSSELNVNALELEDSALYLCASRPWEVGTEAFFGQGTRLTVV.

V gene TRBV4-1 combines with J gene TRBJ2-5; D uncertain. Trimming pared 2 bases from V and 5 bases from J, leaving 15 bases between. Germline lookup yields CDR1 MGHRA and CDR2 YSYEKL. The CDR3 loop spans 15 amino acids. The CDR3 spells CASSQHPGRAETQYF. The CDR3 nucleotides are TGCGCCAGCAGCCAACACCCGGGCCGGGCGGAGACCCAGTACTTC.